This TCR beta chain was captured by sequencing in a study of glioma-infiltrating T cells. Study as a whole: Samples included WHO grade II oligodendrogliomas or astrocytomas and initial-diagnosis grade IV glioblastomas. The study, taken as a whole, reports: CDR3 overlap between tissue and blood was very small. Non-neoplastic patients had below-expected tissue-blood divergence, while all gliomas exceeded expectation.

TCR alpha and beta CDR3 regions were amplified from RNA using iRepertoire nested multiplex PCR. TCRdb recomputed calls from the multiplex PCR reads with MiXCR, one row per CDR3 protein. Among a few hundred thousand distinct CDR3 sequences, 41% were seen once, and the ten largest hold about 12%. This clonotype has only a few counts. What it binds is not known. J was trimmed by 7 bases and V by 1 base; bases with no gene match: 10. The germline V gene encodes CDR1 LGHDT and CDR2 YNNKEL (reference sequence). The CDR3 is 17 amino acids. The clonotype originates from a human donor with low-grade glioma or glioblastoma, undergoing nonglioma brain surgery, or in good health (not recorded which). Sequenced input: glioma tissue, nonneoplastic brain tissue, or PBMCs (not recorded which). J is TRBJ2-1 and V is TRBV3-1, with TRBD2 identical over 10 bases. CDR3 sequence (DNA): TGTGCCAGCAGCCAAGTGAAGCTAGCGGGAGTGAAAAATGAGCAGTTCTTC. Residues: CASSQVKLAGVKNEQFF.